A single sample is the source of the 25 T cell receptor beta chains below, sequenced in a study of blood T cell repertoires in COVID-19. Repertoires were generated with immunoSEQ multiplex PCR, while TCRdb's copy carries only in-frame clones and drops some. The data show about 150,000 clones, about nine tenths seen once. Sequenced material: PBMCs or T cells enriched from blood (not recorded which). These TCRs come from a woman aged 40 to 50 who had been exposed to COVID-19.

The V gene is TRBV4-3, the J gene TRBJ2-7, with 9 nucleotides matching TRBD1. V lost 0 bases to trimming and J lost 1 base; unmatched junction nucleotides: 4. CDR1 LGHNA and CDR2 YSLEER come from the germline V gene. The CDR3 sequence is 16 residues long. The CDR3 DNA reads TGCGCCAGCAGCCAAGATTTGGGACAGGGTTCCTACGAGCAGTACTTC. Amino acid sequence: CASSQDLGQGSYEQYF.

This clone was counted between two and nine times. V and J are TRBV28 and TRBJ1-2; D ambiguous. The CDR3 covers 12 residues. Trimming took off 4 bases at V and 9 bases at J, with 12 bases between the two ends. The germline V gene encodes CDR1 MDHEN and CDR2 SYDVKM. The CDR3 spells CASSSRVLRYTF. CDR3 DNA: TGTGCCAGCAGTTCCCGGGTACTTCGCTACACCTTC.

The chain uses TRBV10-3 and TRBJ2-5; 7 bases fit TRBD1. The V gene end was trimmed by 4 bases and the J gene end by 4 bases; junction bases not matched to a gene: 9. Germline lookup yields CDR1 ENHRY and CDR2 SYGVKD. The CDR3 is 15 amino acids. The CDR3 loop reads CAISVGDRVTETQYF. The CDR3 region has the DNA TGTGCCATCAGTGTTGGGGACAGAGTAACAGAGACCCAGTACTTC.

The V gene is TRBV3-1 (or the pseudogene TRBV3-2), the J gene TRBJ1-2; 7 bases agree with TRBD1. The CDR3 length is 12 residues. Germline CDR1 and CDR2: LGHDT and YNNKEL (reference sequence). V was clipped by 3 bases and J by 7 bases; unmatched bases: 2. In DNA, the CDR3 is TGTGCCAGCAGCCACGACAGGGTTGGCTACACCTTC. Its translation: CASSHDRVGYTF.

This clone was observed once. The genes are TRBV7-6 and TRBJ2-2, with 13 bases fitting TRBD2. Germline trimming cut 4 bases from V and 6 bases from J; bases unmatched to any gene: 2. CDR1 and CDR2 from the germline V gene are SGHVS and FNYEAQ. This CDR3 spans 15 amino acids. As DNA, the CDR3 is TGTGCCAGCAGCTCCGGACTAGCGGGGGCCGGGGAGCTGTTTTTT. Its protein product is CASSSGLAGAGELFF.

CDR3 sequence: CASSPPRVINYGYTF. Here the CDR3 DNA reads TGTGCCAGCAGCCCCCCCCGGGTCATAAACTATGGCTACACCTTC. The genes are TRBV2 and TRBJ1-2; D gene uncertain. The CDR3 has 15 residues. Deletions cut 6 bases from V and 2 bases from J, with 16 bases between. The germline gives CDR1 SNHLY, CDR2 FYNNEI.

The chain has TRBV14 and TRBJ1-4; tentative D call: TRBD1 (6 bases). V was cut by 8 bases and J by 5 bases, with 18 bases left in between. The CDR3 covers 15 residues. Per the germline V gene, CDR1 is SGHDN and CDR2 is FVKESK. For the CDR3, the DNA is TGTGCCAGCGGACGTATACAGGGACCAAATGAAAAACTGTTTTTT. It is translated as CASGRIQGPNEKLFF.

The J gene is TRBJ1-4, the V gene TRBV5-1; 7 nucleotides match TRBD1. V gave up 4 bases and J gave up 8 bases; unmatched junction bases: 8. The V gene's germline CDR1 is SGHRS and CDR2 YFSETQ. The CDR3 runs to 14 residues. The CDR3 loop reads CASSVGTVQEKLFF. CDR3 bases: TGCGCCAGCAGCGTGGGGACAGTCCAGGAAAAACTGTTTTTT.

The rearrangement uses TRBV28 and TRBJ1-2; 7 nucleotides agree with TRBD1. This CDR3 is 14 amino acids long. Germline trimming cut 3 bases from V and 8 bases from J; bases unmatched to any gene: 9. Germline V gives CDR1 MDHEN, CDR2 SYDVKM. CDR3 residues: CASSLVLRGKGYTF. CDR3 in DNA: TGTGCCAGCAGTTTGGTTCTCAGGGGGAAGGGCTACACCTTC.

This chain joins TRBV12-5 and TRBJ1-1; the D is unclear. Trimming left V 0 bases short and J 14 bases short, with 10 bases between. The CDR3 contains 11 residues. CDR1 and CDR2 (germline): LGHNT, FRNRAP. The CDR3 bases are TGTGCTAGTGGTTTGGTGAGGGAGGTCTTCTTT. Amino acids: CASGLVREVFF. The variable domain in full, completed from reference TRBV12-5 and TRBJ1-1, reads DARVTQTPRHKVTEMGQEVTMRCQPILGHNTVFWYRQTMMQGLELLAYFRNRAPLDDSGMPKDRFSAEMPDATLATLKIQPSEPRDSAVYFCASGLVREVFFGQGTRLTVV.

The chain couples TRBV4-3 to TRBJ2-1; TRBD1 might be the D (6 bases). Between the trimmed V and J ends, which lost 1 base and 7 bases, there was a span of 11 bases. The CDR3 is made up of 14 amino acids. Germline V gene sequence: CDR1 LGHNA, CDR2 YSLEER. The CDR3 sequence: CASSQVMGANEQFF. In DNA form, the CDR3 reads TGCGCCAGCAGCCAAGTTATGGGGGCGAATGAGCAGTTCTTC.

This chain links TRBV14 with TRBJ2-7, with D uncertain. The CDR3 is made up of 14 amino acids. CDR1 SGHDN and CDR2 FVKESK come from the germline V gene. V lost 1 base and J lost 0, with 7 bases in between. As DNA, the CDR3 is TGTGCCAGCAGCCAAGTCCGTTCCTCCTACGAGCAGTACTTC. It codes for CASSQVRSSYEQYF.

This chain joins TRBV2 and TRBJ1-1, with a weak D call TRBD1 (5 bases). V was trimmed by 5 bases and J by 0 bases, leaving 10 bases between them. The CDR3 has 14 amino acids. CDR1 and CDR2 (germline): SNHLY, FYNNEI. The CDR3 DNA follows: TGTGCCAGCAGTTTTCAGGGCTTGAACACTGAAGCTTTCTTT. Translating it yields CASSFQGLNTEAFF.

V gene TRBV2 combines with J gene TRBJ2-7; the match to TRBD2 covers 11 bases. After removal of 6 bases from V and 0 bases from J, the junction contained 4 bases not matched to a gene. This CDR3 comprises 15 residues. From germline, CDR1 is SNHLY and CDR2 FYNNEI. CDR3 protein: CASSRGTSGSYEQYF. The CDR3 DNA follows: TGTGCCAGCAGCAGGGGGACTAGCGGCTCCTACGAGCAGTACTTC.

The J gene is TRBJ2-7, the V gene TRBV19; 10 nucleotides align to TRBD1. Trimming took 5 bases from V and 6 from J; bases not matched to a gene: 19. The CDR3 is 18 residues long. Germline-derived CDR1 and CDR2 are LNHDA and SQIVND (reference sequence). CDR3 loop: CASSPWDRGNGRVSEQYF. The CDR3 nucleotides are TGTGCCAGTAGTCCCTGGGACAGGGGAAACGGGAGGGTGAGCGAGCAGTACTTC.

The chain couples TRBV4-3 to TRBJ2-1; D not certain. Germline assignment: CDR1 LGHNA and CDR2 YSLEER. This CDR3 comprises 14 residues. V was clipped by 3 bases and J by 10 bases, with 16 bases between them. The CDR3, as DNA: TGCGCCAGCAGCCAGATGGTGAGTGCGCCCGAGCAGTTCTTC. Amino acid sequence: CASSQMVSAPEQFF.

The chain uses TRBV5-6 and TRBJ2-7; D not certain. Trimming took 4 bases from V and 2 from J, leaving 16 bases between them. The CDR3 covers 15 residues. Germline CDR1 is SGHDT and CDR2 is YYEEEE. The CDR3 loop reads CASSPILKRAYEQYF. For the CDR3, the DNA is TGTGCCAGCAGCCCAATCCTGAAACGGGCCTACGAGCAGTACTTC.

The chain has TRBV11-2 and TRBJ2-7; D not resolved. Trimming left V 3 bases short and J 0 bases short, with 12 bases between. CDR1 and CDR2 from the germline V gene are SGHAT and FQNNGV. CDR3 length: 15 amino acids. CDR3 in DNA: TGTGCCAGCAGCTTTCGACTCGAGAGCTCCTACGAGCAGTACTTC. It encodes CASSFRLESSYEQYF.

This rearrangement joins TRBV5-6 to TRBJ2-2, with D perhaps TRBD1 (5 bases). V lost 1 base and J 1 base, leaving 5 bases between the germline ends. CDR3 size: 14 residues. The V gene's germline CDR1 is SGHDT and CDR2 YYEEEE. CDR3 in DNA: TGTGCCAGCAGCTTGAGGGGGAACACCGGGGAGCTGTTTTTT. It translates to CASSLRGNTGELFF.

The rearrangement links TRBV6-6 to TRBJ2-2, with 8 bases identical to TRBD1. Germline CDR1 MNHNY, CDR2 SVGAGI (reference sequence). Unmatched junction bases numbered 6, after V lost 5 bases and J lost 4 bases. The length of the CDR3 is 15 residues. CDR3 coding DNA: TGTGCCAGCAGTACCTCCGGGACAGGCACCGGGGAGCTGTTTTTT. Residues: CASSTSGTGTGELFF.

The chain carries TRBV29-1 and TRBJ1-3; D is undetermined. Germline CDR1 is SQVTM and CDR2 is ANQGSEA. V was clipped by 0 bases and J by 12 bases, with 12 bases between them. The CDR3 is made up of 12 amino acids. The chain's CDR3 is CSVEDPEGFIYF. CDR3 DNA: TGCAGCGTTGAAGATCCTGAGGGCTTCATATATTTT. Full variable domain (outside the CDR3, taken from reference TRBV29-1 and TRBJ1-3): SAVISQKPSRDICQRGTSLTIQCQVDSQVTMMFWYRQQPGQSLTLIATANQGSEATYESGFVIDKFPISRPNLTFSTLTVSNMSPEDSSIYLCSVEDPEGFIYFGEGSWLTVV.

V is TRBV5-6 and J is TRBJ1-3, with D tentatively TRBD1 (5 bases). The ends were cut back, 4 bases at V and 10 bases at J, with 18 bases in the middle. Germline CDR1 is SGHDT and CDR2 is YYEEEE. The CDR3 covers 14 residues. The CDR3 nucleotides are TGTGCCAGCAGCAAGGGGATCCCCAGCCGGACCATATATTTT. Translated: CASSKGIPSRTIYF.

The chain is built from TRBV28 and TRBJ1-5; TRBD1 matches at 8 bases. Germline V gives CDR1 MDHEN, CDR2 SYDVKM. Trimming cost V 7 bases and J 6 bases; bases outside gene matches: 14. The CDR3 consists of 16 residues. The CDR3 sequence: CASTSPAGGLSQPQHF. The DNA for the CDR3 is TGTGCCAGCACCTCCCCCGCAGGGGGCTTGAGTCAGCCCCAGCATTTT.

This chain joins TRBV7-2 and TRBJ2-5, with 11 bases identical to TRBD2. J gave up 4 bases and V 2 bases, and 6 bases lay outside the gene matches. Looked up from germline, CDR1 is SGHTA and CDR2 is FQGNSA. The CDR3 runs to 16 residues. This CDR3 is CASSLFSGGARETQYF. The CDR3 DNA sequence: TGTGCCAGCAGCTTATTTAGCGGGGGGGCTAGAGAGACCCAGTACTTC.

J is TRBJ2-5 and V is TRBV3-1 (or the pseudogene TRBV3-2); TRBD2 might be the D (6 bases). The germline gives CDR1 LGHDT, CDR2 YNNKEL (reference sequence). The ends were cut back, 4 bases at V and 2 bases at J, with 14 bases in the middle. There are 15 residues in the CDR3. The CDR3 loop is CASSPEILAQETQYF. The CDR3 DNA sequence: TGTGCCAGCAGCCCCGAGATACTAGCTCAAGAGACCCAGTACTTC.